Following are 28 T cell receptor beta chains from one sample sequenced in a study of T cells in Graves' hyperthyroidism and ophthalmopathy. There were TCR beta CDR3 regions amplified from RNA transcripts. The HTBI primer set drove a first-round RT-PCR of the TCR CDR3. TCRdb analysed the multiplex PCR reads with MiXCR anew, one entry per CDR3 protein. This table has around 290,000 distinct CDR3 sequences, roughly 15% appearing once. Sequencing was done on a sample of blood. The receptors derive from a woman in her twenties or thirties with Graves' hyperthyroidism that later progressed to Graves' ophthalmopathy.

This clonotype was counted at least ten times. CDR3 bases: TGTGCCAGCAGCTTAGATGGGGGAGGGCCATACGGGGCCTACGAGCAGTACTTC. Protein sequence: CASSLDGGGPYGAYEQYF. The chain combines TRBV7-2 with TRBJ2-7, with TRBD2 matching over 7 bases. The V segment lost 1 base and the J segment 2 bases; nucleotides outside the gene matches: 14. The CDR3 spans 18 residues. The germline gives CDR1 SGHTA, CDR2 FQGNSA.

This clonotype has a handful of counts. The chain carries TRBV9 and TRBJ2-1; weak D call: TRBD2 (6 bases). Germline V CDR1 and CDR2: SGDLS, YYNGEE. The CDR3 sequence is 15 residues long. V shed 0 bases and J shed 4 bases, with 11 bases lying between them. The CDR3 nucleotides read TGTGCCAGCAGCGTAGGCGGCGGGATATACAATGAGCAGTTCTTC. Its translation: CASSVGGGIYNEQFF.

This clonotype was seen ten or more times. For the CDR3, the DNA is TGTGCCAGCATGCTGGACAGGGGCTCGACAGATACGCAGTATTTT. Amino acids: CASMLDRGSTDTQYF. V usage is TRBV5-4 and J usage is TRBJ2-3, with TRBD1 matching 9 bases. Losses at the gene ends were 6 bases for V and 3 bases for J; bases not matched to a gene: 8. The V gene's germline CDR1 is SGHNT and CDR2 YYREEE (reference sequence). This CDR3 has 15 amino acids.

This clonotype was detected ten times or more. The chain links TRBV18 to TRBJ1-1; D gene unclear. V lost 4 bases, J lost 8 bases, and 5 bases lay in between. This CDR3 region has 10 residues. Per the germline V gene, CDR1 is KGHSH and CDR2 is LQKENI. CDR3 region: CASSHHEAFF. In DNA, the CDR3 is TGTGCCAGCTCACACCACGAAGCTTTCTTT.

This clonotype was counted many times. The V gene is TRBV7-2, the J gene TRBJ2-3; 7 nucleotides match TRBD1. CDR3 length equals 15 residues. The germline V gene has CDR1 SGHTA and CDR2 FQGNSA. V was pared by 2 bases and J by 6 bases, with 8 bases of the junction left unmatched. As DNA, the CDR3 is TGTGCCAGCAGCTTACAGAGACAGGGATCGGATACGCAGTATTTT. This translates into CASSLQRQGSDTQYF. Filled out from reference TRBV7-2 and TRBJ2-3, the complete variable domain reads GAGVSQSPSNKVTEKGKDVELRCDPISGHTALYWYRQSLGQGLEFLIYFQGNSAPDKSGLPSDRFSAERTGGSVSTLTIQRTQQEDSAVYLCASSLQRQGSDTQYFGPGTRLTVL.

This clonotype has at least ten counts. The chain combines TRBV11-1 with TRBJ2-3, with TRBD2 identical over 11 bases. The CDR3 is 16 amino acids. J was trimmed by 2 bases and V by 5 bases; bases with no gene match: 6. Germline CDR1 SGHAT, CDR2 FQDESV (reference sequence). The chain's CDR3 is CASSPGLAAVTDTQYF. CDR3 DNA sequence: TGTGCCAGCAGCCCGGGACTAGCGGCCGTCACAGATACGCAGTATTTT.

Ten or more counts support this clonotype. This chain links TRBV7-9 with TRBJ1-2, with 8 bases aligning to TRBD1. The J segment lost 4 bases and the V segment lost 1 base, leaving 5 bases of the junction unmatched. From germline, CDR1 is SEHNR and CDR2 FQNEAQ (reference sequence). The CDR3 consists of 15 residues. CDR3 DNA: TGTGCCAGCAGCTTAGGGCGGGGACAGGCCTATGGCTACACCTTC. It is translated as CASSLGRGQAYGYTF.

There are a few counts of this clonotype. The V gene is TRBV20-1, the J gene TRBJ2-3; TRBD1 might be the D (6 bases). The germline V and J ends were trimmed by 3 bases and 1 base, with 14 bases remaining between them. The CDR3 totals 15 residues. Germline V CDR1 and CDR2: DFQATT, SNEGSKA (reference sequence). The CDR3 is CSARARQDRTDTQYF. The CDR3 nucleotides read TGCAGTGCTAGGGCCAGACAGGACCGCACAGATACGCAGTATTTT.

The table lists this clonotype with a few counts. In nucleotides, the CDR3 is TGTGCCAGCAATGGGATGGGGGACACCGGGGAGCTGTTTTTT. It translates to CASNGMGDTGELFF. The chain recombines TRBV12-3 or TRBV12-4 with TRBJ2-2, with D perhaps TRBD1 or TRBD2 (5 bases each). The CDR3 sequence is 14 residues long. Trimming cost V 7 bases and J 3 bases, with 12 bases left between them.

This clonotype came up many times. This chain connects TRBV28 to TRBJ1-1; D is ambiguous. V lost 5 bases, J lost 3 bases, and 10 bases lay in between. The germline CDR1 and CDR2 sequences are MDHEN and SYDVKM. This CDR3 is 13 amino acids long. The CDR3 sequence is CASSRRPYTEAFF. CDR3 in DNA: TGTGCCAGCAGTCGTAGGCCTTACACTGAAGCTTTCTTT. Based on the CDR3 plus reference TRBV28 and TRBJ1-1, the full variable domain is DVKVTQSSRYLVKRTGEKVFLECVQDMDHENMFWYRQDPGLGLRLIYFSYDVKMKEKGDIPEGYSVSREKKERFSLILESASTNQTSMYLCASSRRPYTEAFFGQGTRLTVV.

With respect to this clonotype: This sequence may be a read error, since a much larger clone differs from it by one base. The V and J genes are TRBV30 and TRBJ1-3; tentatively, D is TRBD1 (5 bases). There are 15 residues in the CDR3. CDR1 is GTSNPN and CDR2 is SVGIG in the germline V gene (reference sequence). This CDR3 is CARSDPGTLGNTIYF. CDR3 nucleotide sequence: TGTGCCCGGAGTGACCCGGGGACCCTTGGAAACACCATATATTTT.

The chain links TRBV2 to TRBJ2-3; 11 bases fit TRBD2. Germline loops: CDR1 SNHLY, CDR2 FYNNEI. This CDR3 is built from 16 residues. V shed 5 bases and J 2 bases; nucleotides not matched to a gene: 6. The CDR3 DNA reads TGTGCCAGCAGTCAGACTAGCGGGGCCATCACAGATACGCAGTATTTT. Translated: CASSQTSGAITDTQYF.

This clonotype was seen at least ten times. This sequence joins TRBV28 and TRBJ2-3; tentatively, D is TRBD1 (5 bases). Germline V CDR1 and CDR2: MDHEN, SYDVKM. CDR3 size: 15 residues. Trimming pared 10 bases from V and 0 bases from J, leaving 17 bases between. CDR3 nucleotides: TGTGCCACCTCGACTGGGGCTTATAGCACAGATACGCAGTATTTT. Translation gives CATSTGAYSTDTQYF.

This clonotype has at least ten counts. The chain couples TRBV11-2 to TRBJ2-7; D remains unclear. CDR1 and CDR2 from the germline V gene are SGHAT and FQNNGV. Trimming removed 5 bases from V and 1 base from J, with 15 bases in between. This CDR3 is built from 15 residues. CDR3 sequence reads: CASSTPDLPSYEQYF. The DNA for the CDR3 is TGTGCCAGCAGCACCCCCGATCTGCCTTCCTACGAGCAGTACTTC.

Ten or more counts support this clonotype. For the CDR3, the DNA is TGTGCCAGCAGCTCCAGAAGGGACGAACCAGATACGCAGTATTTT. Translated, it gives CASSSRRDEPDTQYF. V and J are TRBV11-3 and TRBJ2-3; D tentatively reads TRBD1 or TRBD2 (5 bases each). The CDR3 sequence is 15 residues long. Germline CDR1 and CDR2: SGHNT and YENEEA. V was shortened by 4 bases and J by 4 bases, with 15 bases between the two germline ends.

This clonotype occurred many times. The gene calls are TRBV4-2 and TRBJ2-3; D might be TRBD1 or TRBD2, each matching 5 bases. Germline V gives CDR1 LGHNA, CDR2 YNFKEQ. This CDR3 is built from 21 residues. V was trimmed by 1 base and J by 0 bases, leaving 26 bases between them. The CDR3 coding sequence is TGTGCCAGCAGCCAAGGGCGAAGGGGACCGAACTCTTTCTCTAGCACAGATACGCAGTATTTT. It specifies CASSQGRRGPNSFSSTDTQYF.

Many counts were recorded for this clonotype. The DNA of the CDR3 is TGCAGTGCTTGGACGGCTCTCACAGATACGCAGTATTTT. This sequence encodes CSAWTALTDTQYF. The genes are TRBV20-1 and TRBJ2-3; no definite D call. This CDR3 is 13 amino acids long. CDR1 and CDR2 (germline): DFQATT, SNEGSKA (reference sequence). Trimming pared 5 bases from V and 2 bases from J, leaving 11 bases between.

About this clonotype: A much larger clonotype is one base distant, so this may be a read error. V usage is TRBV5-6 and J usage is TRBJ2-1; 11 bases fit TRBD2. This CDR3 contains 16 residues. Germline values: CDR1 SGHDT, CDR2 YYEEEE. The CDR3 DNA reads TGTGCCTGCAGCTTTCTAGGACTAGCGGGTTCGAATGAGCAGTTCTTC. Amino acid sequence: CACSFLGLAGSNEQFF.

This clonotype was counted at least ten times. The CDR3 bases are TGTGCCAGCAGTTTATCGATCTCAGGGAACTACGAGCAGTACTTC. Translating gives CASSLSISGNYEQYF. The chain uses TRBV27 and TRBJ2-7; a weak D match, TRBD1 (5 bases). The CDR3 spans 15 residues. The ends were cut back, 0 bases at V and 3 bases at J, with 12 bases in the middle. Germline values: CDR1 MNHEY, CDR2 SMNVEV (reference sequence).

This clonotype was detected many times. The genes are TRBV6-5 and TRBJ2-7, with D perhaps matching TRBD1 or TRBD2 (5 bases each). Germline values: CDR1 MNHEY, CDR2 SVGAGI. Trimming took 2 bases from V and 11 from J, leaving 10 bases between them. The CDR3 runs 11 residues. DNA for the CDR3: TGTGCCAGCAGTTACGGGGCGGAGGAGTACTTC. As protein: CASSYGAEEYF.

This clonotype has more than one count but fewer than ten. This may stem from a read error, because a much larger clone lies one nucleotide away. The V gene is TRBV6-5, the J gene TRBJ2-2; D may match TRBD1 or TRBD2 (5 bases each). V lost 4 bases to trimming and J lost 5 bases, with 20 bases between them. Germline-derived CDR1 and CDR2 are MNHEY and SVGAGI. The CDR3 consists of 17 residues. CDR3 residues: CASSCPGSGSRTGELFF. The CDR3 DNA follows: TGTGCCAGCAGTTGCCCGGGATCAGGGAGTCGAACCGGGGAGCTGTTTTTT.

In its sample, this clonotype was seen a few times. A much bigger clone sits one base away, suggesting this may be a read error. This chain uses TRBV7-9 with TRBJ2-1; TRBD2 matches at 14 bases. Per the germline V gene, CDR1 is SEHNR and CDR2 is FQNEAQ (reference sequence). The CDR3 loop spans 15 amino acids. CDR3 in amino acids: CVSSPGLAGAREQFF. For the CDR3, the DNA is TGTGTCAGCAGCCCGGGACTAGCGGGAGCTCGTGAGCAGTTCTTC.

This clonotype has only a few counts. The CDR3 loop reads CASSPPTTGANVLTF. The CDR3 DNA sequence: TGTGCCAGCAGTCCCCCCACGACTGGGGCCAACGTCCTGACTTTC. J is TRBJ2-6 and V is TRBV6-2 or TRBV6-3; D gene unclear. The CDR3 covers 15 residues. Germline assignment: CDR1 MNHEY and CDR2 SVGEGT. V lost 5 bases, J lost 2 bases, and 10 bases lay in between.

This CDR3 is CASSPGQGGYNEQFF. In DNA, the CDR3 is TGTGCCAGCTCACCGGGACAGGGTGGCTACAATGAGCAGTTCTTC. The rearrangement joins TRBV18 to TRBJ2-1; 9 nucleotides match TRBD1. V was clipped by 3 bases and J by 3 bases; unmatched bases: 3. This CDR3 region has 15 residues. The germline gives CDR1 KGHSH, CDR2 LQKENI.

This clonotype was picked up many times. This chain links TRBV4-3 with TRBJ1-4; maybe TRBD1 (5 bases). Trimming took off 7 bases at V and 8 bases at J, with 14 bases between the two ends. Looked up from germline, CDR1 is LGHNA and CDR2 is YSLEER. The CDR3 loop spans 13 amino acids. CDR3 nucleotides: TGCGCCAGCAACCAGCGGAGGGGCGAAAAACTGTTTTTT. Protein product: CASNQRRGEKLFF.

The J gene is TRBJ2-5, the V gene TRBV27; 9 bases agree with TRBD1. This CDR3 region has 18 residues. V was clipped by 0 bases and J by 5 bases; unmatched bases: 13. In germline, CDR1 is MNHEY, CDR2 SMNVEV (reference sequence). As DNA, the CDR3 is TGTGCCAGCAGTTTATCGGGCCAGGGGACAGGGAATTGGGAGACCCAGTACTTC. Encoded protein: CASSLSGQGTGNWETQYF.

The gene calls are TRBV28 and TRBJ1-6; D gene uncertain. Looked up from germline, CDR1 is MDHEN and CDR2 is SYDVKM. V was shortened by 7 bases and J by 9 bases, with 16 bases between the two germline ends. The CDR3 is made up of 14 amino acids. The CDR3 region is CASTAPLNSSPLHF. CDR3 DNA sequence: TGTGCCAGCACCGCCCCCCTTAATAGTTCACCCCTCCACTTT. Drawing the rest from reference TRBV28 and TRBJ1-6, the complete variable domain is DVKVTQSSRYLVKRTGEKVFLECVQDMDHENMFWYRQDPGLGLRLIYFSYDVKMKEKGDIPEGYSVSREKKERFSLILESASTNQTSMYLCASTAPLNSSPLHFGNGTRLTVT.

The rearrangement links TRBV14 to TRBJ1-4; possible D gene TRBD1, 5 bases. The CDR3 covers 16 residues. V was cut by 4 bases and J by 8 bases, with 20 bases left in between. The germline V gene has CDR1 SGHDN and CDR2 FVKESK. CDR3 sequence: CASSPLRLGQGEKLFF. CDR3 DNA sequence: TGTGCCAGCAGCCCTCTCCGCTTGGGTCAGGGAGAAAAACTGTTTTTT.